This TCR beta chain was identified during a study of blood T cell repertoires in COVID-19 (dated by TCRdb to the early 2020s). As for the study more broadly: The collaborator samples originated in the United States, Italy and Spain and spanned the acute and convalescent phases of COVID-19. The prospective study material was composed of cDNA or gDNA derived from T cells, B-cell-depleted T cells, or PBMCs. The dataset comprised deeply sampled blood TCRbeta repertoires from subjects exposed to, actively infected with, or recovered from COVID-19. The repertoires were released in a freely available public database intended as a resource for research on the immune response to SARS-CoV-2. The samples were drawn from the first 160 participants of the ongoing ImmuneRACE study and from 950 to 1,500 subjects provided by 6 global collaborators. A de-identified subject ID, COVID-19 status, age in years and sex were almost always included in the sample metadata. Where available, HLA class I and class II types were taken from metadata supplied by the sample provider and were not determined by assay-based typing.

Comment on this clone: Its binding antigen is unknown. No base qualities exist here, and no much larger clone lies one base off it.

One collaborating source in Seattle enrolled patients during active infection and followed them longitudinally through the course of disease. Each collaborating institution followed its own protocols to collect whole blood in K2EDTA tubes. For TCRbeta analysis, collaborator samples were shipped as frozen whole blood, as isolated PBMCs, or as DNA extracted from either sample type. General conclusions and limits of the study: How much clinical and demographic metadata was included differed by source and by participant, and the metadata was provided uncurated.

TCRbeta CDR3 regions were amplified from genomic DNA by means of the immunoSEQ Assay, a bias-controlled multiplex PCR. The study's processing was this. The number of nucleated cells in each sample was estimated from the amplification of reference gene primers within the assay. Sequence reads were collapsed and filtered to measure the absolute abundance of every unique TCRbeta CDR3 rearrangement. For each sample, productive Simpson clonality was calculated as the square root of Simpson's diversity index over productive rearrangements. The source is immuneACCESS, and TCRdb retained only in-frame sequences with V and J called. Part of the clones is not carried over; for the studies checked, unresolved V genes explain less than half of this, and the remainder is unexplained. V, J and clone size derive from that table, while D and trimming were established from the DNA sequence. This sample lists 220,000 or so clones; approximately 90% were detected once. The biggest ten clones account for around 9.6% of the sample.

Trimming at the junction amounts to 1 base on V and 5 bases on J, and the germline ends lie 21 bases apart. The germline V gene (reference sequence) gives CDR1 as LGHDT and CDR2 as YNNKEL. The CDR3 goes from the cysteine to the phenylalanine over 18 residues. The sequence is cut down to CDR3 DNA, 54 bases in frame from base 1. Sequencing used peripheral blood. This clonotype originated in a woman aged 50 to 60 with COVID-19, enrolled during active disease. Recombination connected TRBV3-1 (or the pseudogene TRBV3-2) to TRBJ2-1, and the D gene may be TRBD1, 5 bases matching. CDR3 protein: CASSQGPGWYQSNNEQFF. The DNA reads TGTGCCAGCAGCCAAGGACCAGGGTGGTATCAGAGTAACAATGAGCAGTTCTTC.